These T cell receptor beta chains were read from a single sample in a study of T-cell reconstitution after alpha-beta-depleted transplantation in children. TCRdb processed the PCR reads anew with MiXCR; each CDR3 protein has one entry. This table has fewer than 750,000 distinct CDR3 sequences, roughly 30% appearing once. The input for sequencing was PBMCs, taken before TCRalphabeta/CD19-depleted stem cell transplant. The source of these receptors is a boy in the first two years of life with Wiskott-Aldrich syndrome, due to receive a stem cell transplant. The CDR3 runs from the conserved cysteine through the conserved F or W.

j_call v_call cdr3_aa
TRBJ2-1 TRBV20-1 CSAMGHEQFF
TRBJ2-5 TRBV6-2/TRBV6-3 CASSTPLQDQETQYF
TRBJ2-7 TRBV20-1 CSAGGVSSYEQYF
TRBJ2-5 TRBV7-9 CASSLAIGTAQETQYF
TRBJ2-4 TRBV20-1 CSAHGIFLAKNIQYF
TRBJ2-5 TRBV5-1 CASSFGTANSETQYF
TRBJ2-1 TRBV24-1 CATSDSGKGNEQFF
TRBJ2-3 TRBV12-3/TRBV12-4 CASTLLAGTTDTQYF
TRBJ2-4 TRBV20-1 CSAINRLAKNIQYF
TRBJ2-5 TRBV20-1 CSARRTGARETQYF
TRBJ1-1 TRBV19 CASTSLGANTEAFF
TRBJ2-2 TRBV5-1 CASSSGLLNTGELFF
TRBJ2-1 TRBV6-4 CASSPFSGAYNEQFF
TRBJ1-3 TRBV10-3 CAISGKGQSAGNTIYF
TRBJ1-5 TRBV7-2 CASSARTLGGPQHF